The 25 T cell receptor beta chains in this list originate from one sample, sequenced in a study of blood T cell repertoires in COVID-19. This table comes from immunoSEQ multiplex PCR, and its TCRdb copy is limited to in-frame clones, with some not included. The profile shows 55,000 to 95,000 clones, roughly 80% of them singletons. The sample taken for sequencing was peripheral blood. These receptors all stem from a woman aged 55 to 70 with acute or convalescent COVID-19.

V is TRBV5-6 and J is TRBJ2-2; D is uncertain. V lost 2 bases and J 1 base, leaving 6 bases between the germline ends. The CDR3 runs 14 residues. Germline assignment: CDR1 SGHDT and CDR2 YYEEEE. This chain's CDR3 is CASSFGVNTGELFF. CDR3 bases: TGTGCCAGCAGCTTTGGAGTGAACACCGGGGAGCTGTTTTTT.

The rearrangement joins TRBV11-3 to TRBJ2-1; 9 bases are a match to TRBD2. This CDR3 has 13 amino acids. Germline CDR1 SGHNT, CDR2 YENEEA. The V and J ends lost 3 bases and 9 bases, in that order; junction bases with no gene match: 3. The CDR3, as DNA: TGTGCCAGCAGCTTTAGCGGGAGTACTGAGCAGTTCTTC. It codes for CASSFSGSTEQFF.

The chain combines TRBV9 with TRBJ2-2, with 11 bases that match TRBD2. Trimming at V came to 4 bases and at J to 7 bases, leaving 6 bases not matched to a gene. The CDR3 runs to 15 residues. Germline-derived CDR1 and CDR2 are SGDLS and YYNGEE. As DNA, the CDR3 is TGTGCCAGCAGCTCTCAGGGACTAGCGGTCGGGGAGCTGTTTTTT. Its translation: CASSSQGLAVGELFF.

This chain joins TRBV7-6 and TRBJ1-3; D unresolved. CDR3 size: 13 residues. Trimming cost V 4 bases and J 4 bases, with 8 bases left between them. Per the germline V gene, CDR1 is SGHVS and CDR2 is FNYEAQ. DNA for the CDR3: TGTGCCAGCAGCTCCAACACGGGAAACACCATATATTTT. Translated, it gives CASSSNTGNTIYF.

The V call is TRBV14, the J call TRBJ1-6, with D maybe TRBD1 (6 bases). The CDR3 loop spans 19 amino acids. V dropped 2 bases and J dropped 9 bases, with 26 bases sitting between them. Per germline, CDR1 SGHDN and CDR2 FVKESK. For the CDR3, the DNA is TGTGCCAGCAGCCAAATGCACAGGGAAAGGCTAGCCGCGGGTTCACCCCTCCACTTT. The encoded protein is CASSQMHRERLAAGSPLHF.

The rearrangement joins TRBV5-1 to TRBJ1-3; weak D call: TRBD1 (5 bases). The germline gives CDR1 SGHRS, CDR2 YFSETQ. CDR3 length: 15 amino acids. The V end was cut by 0 bases, the J end by 1 base, with 8 bases between. The CDR3 spells CASSLGRGSGNTIYF. As DNA, the CDR3 is TGCGCCAGCAGCTTGGGGCGGGGGTCTGGAAACACCATATATTTT.

The chain uses TRBV12-3 or TRBV12-4 and TRBJ2-7; tentative D call: TRBD2 (5 bases). The CDR3 contains 13 residues. V lost 4 bases, J lost 4 bases, and 11 bases lay in between. The DNA for the CDR3 is TGTGCCAGCAGTTACGGGGTTAGGTACGAGCAGTACTTC. Translation: CASSYGVRYEQYF.

The chain combines TRBV7-7 with TRBJ2-5; 11 bases fit TRBD1. Germline V lookup: CDR1 SSHAT, CDR2 FNYEAQ (reference sequence). After removal of 1 base from V and 5 bases from J, the junction contained 3 bases not matched to a gene. The CDR3 totals 15 residues. CDR3 residues: CASSLGGQGAETQYF. CDR3 nucleotides: TGTGCCAGCAGCTTAGGAGGACAGGGGGCTGAGACCCAGTACTTC.

The chain is built from TRBV4-2 and TRBJ1-5; D possibly corresponds to TRBD1 (5 bases). The V end lost 0 bases, the J end lost 2 bases, and 14 bases lay between the germline ends. This CDR3 comprises 17 residues. The germline V gene encodes CDR1 LGHNA and CDR2 YNFKEQ. CDR3 amino acids: CASSQEGAGRGNQPQHF. In DNA, the CDR3 is TGTGCCAGCAGCCAAGAAGGGGCAGGAAGGGGCAATCAGCCCCAGCATTTT.

The chain combines TRBV18 with TRBJ2-3; the D gene is possibly TRBD2 (5 bases). In germline, CDR1 is KGHSH, CDR2 LQKENI. The CDR3 runs to 16 residues. Trimming took 3 bases from V and 3 from J, leaving 16 bases between them. The chain's CDR3 is CASSPKVGKRTDTQYF. The DNA for the CDR3 is TGTGCCAGCTCACCTAAGGTAGGGAAGCGGACAGATACGCAGTATTTT.

V usage is TRBV5-1 and J usage is TRBJ2-7; a weak D match, TRBD1 (7 bases). Germline lookup yields CDR1 SGHRS and CDR2 YFSETQ. The CDR3 is 14 amino acids. V lost 1 base, J lost 7 bases, and 15 bases lay in between. Here the CDR3 DNA reads TGCGCCAGCAGCTTGAGAGGGGGCGCGGGGGAGCAGTACTTC. Encoded protein: CASSLRGGAGEQYF.

V usage is TRBV2 and J usage is TRBJ2-2; 8 nucleotides agree with TRBD2. Trimming at V came to 3 bases and at J to 9 bases, leaving 6 bases not matched to a gene. CDR3 length equals 14 residues. Germline V gene lookup returns CDR1 SNHLY and CDR2 FYNNEI. CDR3 in DNA: TGTGCCAGCAGTGACCGGACTAGCCCTCGGGAGCTGTTTTTT. Translating gives CASSDRTSPRELFF.

The rearrangement joins TRBV5-4 to TRBJ2-5; TRBD1 might be the D (5 bases). CDR1 SGHNT and CDR2 YYREEE come from the germline V gene (reference sequence). The V and J ends lost 0 bases and 3 bases respectively, with 12 bases between them. This CDR3 is built from 15 residues. For the CDR3, the DNA is TGTGCCAGCAGCTTGGCAGGCAGGGCTAAAGAGACCCAGTACTTC. It yields the protein CASSLAGRAKETQYF.

The chain couples TRBV18 to TRBJ2-5; 7 bases fit TRBD2. The J segment lost 2 bases and the V segment lost 6 bases, leaving 21 bases of the junction unmatched. The length of the CDR3 is 19 residues. Per germline, CDR1 KGHSH and CDR2 LQKENI. CDR3 loop: CASSHIDFGGDYPQETQYF. The CDR3 coding sequence is TGTGCCAGCTCCCACATCGACTTCGGTGGGGACTACCCTCAAGAGACCCAGTACTTC.

This sequence joins TRBV5-4 and TRBJ1-1, with TRBD1 as a possible D gene (5 bases). This CDR3 is 12 amino acids long. The ends were cut back, 0 bases at V and 11 bases at J, with 11 bases in the middle. The germline V gene has CDR1 SGHNT and CDR2 YYREEE (reference sequence). Here the CDR3 DNA reads TGTGCCAGCAGCTTGGAGGGGCGGCGGGCTTTCTTT. Translating it yields CASSLEGRRAFF. Supplemented by reference TRBV5-4 and TRBJ1-1, the full variable domain reads ETGVTQSPTHLIKTRGQQVTLRCSSQSGHNTVSWYQQALGQGPQFIFQYYREEENGRGNFPPRFSGLQFPNYSSELNVNALELDDSALYLCASSLEGRRAFFGQGTRLTVV.

The gene calls are TRBV5-4 and TRBJ1-2; the D is unclear. The CDR3 contains 14 residues. Trimming cost V 4 bases and J 2 bases, with 12 bases left between them. Per the germline V gene, CDR1 is SGHNT and CDR2 is YYREEE (reference sequence). This CDR3 reads CASSPDRVNYGYTF. CDR3 nucleotide sequence: TGTGCCAGCAGCCCCGACCGGGTGAACTATGGCTACACCTTC.

This clone was seen once. CDR3 region: CAWSVLRGGLDEQYF. The CDR3 DNA reads TGTGCCTGGAGTGTACTTCGGGGGGGCTTGGACGAGCAGTACTTC. V usage is TRBV30 and J usage is TRBJ2-7, with TRBD2 matching over 8 bases. Germline V gives CDR1 GTSNPN, CDR2 SVGIG (reference sequence). The CDR3 sequence is 15 residues long. Losses at the gene ends were 0 bases for V and 5 bases for J; bases not matched to a gene: 9.

The V and J genes are TRBV5-1 and TRBJ1-1, with 7 bases identical to TRBD1. The germline V gene has CDR1 SGHRS and CDR2 YFSETQ. V trimming: 4 bases; J trimming: 3 bases; junction bases outside the gene matches: 6. The CDR3 runs 14 residues. The CDR3 region is CASSVTGVDTEAFF. DNA of the CDR3: TGCGCCAGCAGCGTCACAGGGGTAGACACTGAAGCTTTCTTT. The complete variable domain, with remaining parts taken from reference TRBV5-1 and TRBJ1-1, reads KAGVTQTPRYLIKTRGQQVTLSCSPISGHRSVSWYQQTPGQGLQFLFEYFSETQRNKGNFPGRFSGRQFSNSRSEMNVSTLELGDSALYLCASSVTGVDTEAFFGQGTRLTVV.

This clone was observed a few times. The chain carries TRBV18 and TRBJ2-2; D perhaps matches TRBD2 (6 bases). The germline gives CDR1 KGHSH, CDR2 LQKENI. The CDR3 covers 15 residues. V was clipped by 1 base and J by 6 bases, with 12 bases between them. The CDR3 reads CASSPLTGTAGELFF. The DNA of the CDR3 is TGTGCCAGCTCACCACTAACTGGGACTGCCGGGGAGCTGTTTTTT.

The chain joins TRBV21-1 to TRBJ2-5; the D call in the table, TRBD1, was not verified against the DNA. TRBV21-1 constitutes a pseudogene. CDR3 size: 16 residues. The CDR3 DNA reads TGTGCCAGCAGCTTACAAAAACAGGGGGCGGGGGAGACCCAGTACTTC. As protein: CASSLQKQGAGETQYF.

This clone was counted a few times. The V and J genes are TRBV11-2 and TRBJ1-3; D gene unclear. The CDR3 covers 16 residues. The germline V gene has CDR1 SGHAT and CDR2 FQNNGV. V was clipped by 5 bases and J by 0 bases, with 14 bases between them. The CDR3 sequence: CASSPHRTSSGNTIYF. For the CDR3, the DNA is TGTGCCAGCAGCCCCCACAGAACCTCCTCTGGAAACACCATATATTTT.

The sample holds a few counts of this clone. The chain recombines TRBV7-9 with TRBJ1-1; a weak D match, TRBD1 (5 bases). The CDR3 loop spans 12 amino acids. Per germline, CDR1 SEHNR and CDR2 FQNEAQ (reference sequence). V dropped 1 base and J dropped 6 bases, with 6 bases sitting between them. For the CDR3, the DNA is TGTGCCAGCAGCTTAGGCAGGGCTGAAGCTTTCTTT. It is translated as CASSLGRAEAFF.

The rearrangement joins TRBV9 to TRBJ2-5, with 9 nucleotides matching TRBD2. Trimming removed 0 bases from V and 1 base from J; junction bases left unmatched: 4. In germline, CDR1 is SGDLS, CDR2 YYNGEE. This CDR3 has 16 amino acids. In DNA form, the CDR3 reads TGTGCCAGCAGCGTAGCTAGTAGCGGGGGCCAAGAGACCCAGTACTTC. This translates into CASSVASSGGQETQYF.

The rearrangement joins TRBV24-1 to TRBJ2-3; 7 positions match TRBD1. With V trimmed by 7 bases and J by 1 base, 7 bases remained unmatched. There are 15 residues in the CDR3. The germline CDR1 and CDR2 sequences are KGHDR and SFDVKD. The CDR3 region is CATSQQGIGTDTQYF. Here the CDR3 DNA reads TGTGCCACCAGCCAACAGGGGATAGGCACAGATACGCAGTATTTT.

This chain links TRBV18 with TRBJ1-2; 10 positions match TRBD1. This CDR3 comprises 14 residues. The V gene's germline CDR1 is KGHSH and CDR2 LQKENI. The V gene end was trimmed by 5 bases and the J gene end by 3 bases; junction bases not matched to a gene: 3. The CDR3 spells CASSAGTGDYGYTF. For the CDR3, the DNA is TGTGCCAGCTCAGCCGGGACAGGGGACTATGGCTACACCTTC.